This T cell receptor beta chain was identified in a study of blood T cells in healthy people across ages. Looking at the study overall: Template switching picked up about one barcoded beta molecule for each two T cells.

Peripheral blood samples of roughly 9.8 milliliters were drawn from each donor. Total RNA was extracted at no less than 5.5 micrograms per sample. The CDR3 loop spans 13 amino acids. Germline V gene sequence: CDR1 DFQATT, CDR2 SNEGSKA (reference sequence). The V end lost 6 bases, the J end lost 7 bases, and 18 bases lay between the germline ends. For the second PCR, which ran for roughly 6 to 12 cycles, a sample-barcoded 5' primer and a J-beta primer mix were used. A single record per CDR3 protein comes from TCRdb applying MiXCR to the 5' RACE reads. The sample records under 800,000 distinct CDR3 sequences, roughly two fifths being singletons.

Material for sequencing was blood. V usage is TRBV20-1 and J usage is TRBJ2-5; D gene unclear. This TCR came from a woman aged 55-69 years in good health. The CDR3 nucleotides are TGCAGTGCCAACGTTCCGGGCCCTGCGACCCAGTACTTC. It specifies CSANVPGPATQYF.